The clone carrying this T cell receptor (beta chain) was counted many times. Its antigen is unidentified. TCRdb analysed the 5' RACE reads with MiXCR anew, one entry per CDR3 protein. The sample lists around 200,000 distinct CDR3 sequences, about 9.2% occurring once. This record comes from a study of T-cell memory formation after mild COVID-19. Whole-study results and caveats: Contracting clones, day 15 to 85, had balanced CD4/CD8, and later expanders favored CD4+.

The source is a man between 18 and 35 years old who had mild COVID-19 (a few samples of this study predate the infection). Cell type and time point are not known. Sequenced input: PBMCs or a T cell subset sorted from them (not recorded which).

As DNA, the CDR3 is TGTGCCAGCAGTTTGTTTAGCAATCAGCCCCAGCATTTT. It is translated as CASSLFSNQPQHF. The rearrangement links TRBV12-3 or TRBV12-4 to TRBJ1-5; D unresolved. The CDR3 has 13 amino acids. Trimming pared 3 bases from V and 0 bases from J, leaving 3 bases between.